Presented here are 2 T cell receptor beta chains from one specimen sequenced in a study of blood T cell repertoires in COVID-19. Using immunoSEQ multiplex PCR, the repertoire was profiled, and TCRdb retains in-frame clones only, with some absent. Counted here are approximately 31,000 clones, about nine tenths occurring once; the ten biggest clones make up approximately 15%. Sequencing was performed on peripheral blood. All receptors come from a human donor with active COVID-19. The donor label of this sample is uncertain.

The chain employs TRBV3-1 (or the pseudogene TRBV3-2) and TRBJ2-6, with 11 nucleotides matching TRBD2. With V trimmed by 4 bases and J by 2 bases, 10 bases remained unmatched. CDR1 and CDR2 (germline): LGHDT, YNNKEL (reference sequence). The CDR3 covers 19 residues. CDR3 sequence: CASSPRGSGGAPGANVLTF. The CDR3 DNA reads TGTGCCAGCAGCCCCCGGGGTAGCGGGGGGGCCCCTGGGGCCAACGTCCTGACTTTC.

V gene TRBV29-1 combines with J gene TRBJ1-4; 10 bases match TRBD1. The length of the CDR3 is 17 residues. CDR1 and CDR2 (germline): SQVTM, ANQGSEA. The CDR3 reads CTGTGTGVPVTNEKLFF. As DNA, the CDR3 is TGCACCGGTACCGGGACAGGGGTTCCTGTAACTAATGAAAAACTGTTTTTT. Based on the CDR3 plus reference TRBV29-1 and TRBJ1-4, the full variable domain is SAVISQKPSRDICQRGTSLTIQCQVDSQVTMMFWYRQQPGQSLTLIATANQGSEATYESGFVIDKFPISRPNLTFSTLTVSNMSPEDSSIYLCTGTGTGVPVTNEKLFFGSGTQLSVL.